This T cell receptor beta chain was recovered during a study of T cell clusters in autoimmune cytopenias. Some 39,000 genome equivalents of blood DNA were amplified for TRB. This clonotype registers large by frequency. Germline lookup yields CDR1 PRHDT and CDR2 FYEKMQ (reference sequence). The CDR3 loop spans 13 amino acids. TRB was amplified by touch-down multiplex PCR, primer pools A and B combined. TCRdb reprocessed the multiplex PCR reads; each CDR3 protein has one entry and no DNA is given. Here the sample table reports several hundred distinct CDR3 sequences. Input material: peripheral blood. The V gene is TRBV13, the J gene TRBJ2-7; TCRdb designates TRBD1, a call that cannot be tested without DNA. The sequence derives from a human donor with an autoimmune cytopenia or autoimmune hepatitis (not recorded which). The CDR3 here is CASSADRGHEQYF.